These 8 T cell receptor beta chains originate from one sample sequenced in a study of T cell responses to AZD1222 COVID-19 vaccine. Repertoires were generated with immunoSEQ multiplex PCR, while TCRdb's copy carries only in-frame clones and drops some. The repertoire holds about 96,000 clones, approximately 90% seen once, with less than 3.5% in the top ten. The sequenced sample was peripheral blood, obtained on day 0 of AZD1222 vaccination. Receptor source: an adult in good health.

This sequence joins TRBV7-9 and TRBJ2-1; 10 bases agree with TRBD2. Trimming took 4 bases from V and 5 from J; bases not matched to a gene: 5. Germline V gene data show CDR1 as SEHNR and CDR2 as FQNEAQ (reference sequence). The CDR3 has 15 amino acids. The CDR3 region has the DNA TGTGCCAGCAGCTCAGCTAGCGGGGGTAACAATGAGCAGTTCTTC. This gives the protein CASSSASGGNNEQFF.

The chain employs TRBV3-1 (or the pseudogene TRBV3-2) and TRBJ2-5; TRBD1 matches 8 bases. Per germline, CDR1 LGHDT and CDR2 YNNKEL (reference sequence). The CDR3 has 15 residues. Trimming took 1 base from V and 4 from J; bases not matched to a gene: 5. The chain's CDR3 is CASSQGLQGGETQYF. The CDR3 nucleotides read TGTGCCAGCAGCCAAGGACTACAGGGGGGAGAGACCCAGTACTTC.

The chain employs TRBV2 and TRBJ1-2; possible D gene TRBD1, 6 bases. Looked up from germline, CDR1 is SNHLY and CDR2 is FYNNEI. This CDR3 comprises 14 residues. With 3 bases removed from V and 6 bases from J, the gap between germline ends came to 14 bases. CDR3 region: CASSDRGVGDGYTF. CDR3 DNA sequence: TGTGCCAGCAGTGATAGGGGGGTTGGAGATGGCTACACCTTC. Based on the CDR3 plus reference TRBV2 and TRBJ1-2, the full variable domain is EPEVTQTPSHQVTQMGQEVILRCVPISNHLYFYWYRQILGQKVEFLVSFYNNEISEKSEIFDDQFSVERPDGSNFTLKIRSTKLEDSAMYFCASSDRGVGDGYTFGSGTRLTVV.

A single count supports this clone. The chain is built from TRBV30 and TRBJ2-6; 9 bases match TRBD1. The CDR3 has 17 residues. Germline CDR1 GTSNPN, CDR2 SVGIG (reference sequence). With 5 bases clipped from V and 2 bases from J, the junction kept 10 bases outside the gene matches. DNA of the CDR3: TGTGCCTGGGGATCGGGGACAGGGATTACTGGGGCCAACGTCCTGACTTTC. It codes for CAWGSGTGITGANVLTF.

The chain uses TRBV15 and TRBJ1-4; D is possibly TRBD1 (5 bases). Deletions cut 1 base from V and 0 bases from J, with 6 bases between. CDR1 LNHNV and CDR2 YYDKDF come from the germline V gene (reference sequence). The CDR3 consists of 15 residues. Written as DNA, the CDR3 is TGTGCCACCAGCAGAGGGGGGGCAACTAATGAAAAACTGTTTTTT. Translation: CATSRGGATNEKLFF. The whole variable domain, remainder taken from reference TRBV15 and TRBJ1-4, is DAMVIQNPRYQVTQFGKPVTLSCSQTLNHNVMYWYQQKSSQAPKLLFHYYDKDFNNEADTPDNFQSRRPNTSFCFLDIRSPGLGDTAMYLCATSRGGATNEKLFFGSGTQLSVL.

J is TRBJ1-4 and V is TRBV7-2; TRBD1 is a possible D gene (5 bases). Trimming removed 3 bases at V and 7 bases at J, with 12 bases between. The CDR3 contains 14 residues. Germline V gene data show CDR1 as SGHTA and CDR2 as FQGNSA. The CDR3 loop reads CASSFQGSGEKLFF. The CDR3 DNA reads TGTGCCAGCAGCTTCCAGGGTTCGGGTGAAAAACTGTTTTTT.

The chain has TRBV5-8 and TRBJ2-1; maybe TRBD2 (5 bases). Trimming took off 0 bases at V and 5 bases at J, with 9 bases between the two ends. CDR3 length: 14 residues. CDR1 and CDR2 (germline): SGHTS, YDEGEE. DNA for the CDR3: TGTGCCAGCAGCTTGGGACTATCGGACAATGAGCAGTTCTTC. Protein: CASSLGLSDNEQFF.

The chain employs TRBV28 and TRBJ1-5; D may be TRBD1 (5 bases). The germline V gene has CDR1 MDHEN and CDR2 SYDVKM. The CDR3 is 15 amino acids. The V gene lost 3 bases and the J gene lost 5 bases, with 14 bases spanning the gap. As DNA, the CDR3 is TGTGCCAGCAGTTTCCTGGGACCGACAGATCAGCCCCAGCATTTT. Protein product: CASSFLGPTDQPQHF.